This entry describes one T cell receptor beta chain. Its antigen remains unknown. A read error may account for a junction end that differs from germline. This specimen comes from a study of cytomegalovirus exposure and HLA in healthy donors. Germline-derived CDR1 and CDR2 are GTSNPN and SVGIG (reference sequence). The CDR3 runs 11 residues. Both 60 Vbeta primers and 13 Jbeta primers went into the PCR. Sequenced by immunoSEQ multiplex PCR; TCRdb stores in-frame clones only, minus some. The table has about 160,000 clones, 77% seen once. At sampling all donors were nominally healthy, likely with unrecorded immune exposures. Notes on the study in general: TCR beta V- and J-gene trimming, according to a later analysis, was linked to a missense DCLRE1C variant. Later analysis indicated greater clonal expansion among HLA-associated TCR beta chains than among equally common other chains. TCR beta sequences reportedly predicted most subjects' HLA-A and HLA-B alleles accurately.

Sequenced input: PBMCs. The rearrangement links TRBV30 to TRBJ1-2, with a tentative D call TRBD1 (5 bases). The sequence was collected from a man aged 45-65 years in good health and CMV-seropositive. The chain's CDR3 is CAWSVLQAAHF. The CDR3 region has the DNA TGTGCCTGGAGTGTACTACAGGCCGCCCACTTC.